This TCR beta chain appears in the sequencing data of a study of shared clonotypes between healthy human individuals. Some clones are missing from TCRdb's copy, which holds only in-frame ones; the method was immunoSEQ multiplex PCR. The sample includes some 1 million clones, roughly 70% of them seen just once. The CDR3 totals 16 residues. The germline CDR1 and CDR2 sequences are SNHLY and FYNNEI. Losses at the gene ends were 1 base for V and 7 bases for J; bases not matched to a gene: 13. The study's findings and limits: When compared with the clonotypes that were shared by all four sorted-subset donors, the non-shared clonotypes turned out to have lower generation probabilities.

As to this clone: Its antigen remains unknown.

What was sequenced was memory CD4+ T cells sorted from blood. Subset: CD45RA-negative fraction. The origin of this receptor is a man younger than 35 in good health. This rearrangement joins TRBV2 to TRBJ2-7, with 7 nucleotides matching TRBD2. Here the CDR3 reads CASSEGWGLLDGEQYF. The CDR3 DNA sequence: TGTGCCAGCAGTGAAGGATGGGGACTACTGGATGGGGAGCAGTACTTC.